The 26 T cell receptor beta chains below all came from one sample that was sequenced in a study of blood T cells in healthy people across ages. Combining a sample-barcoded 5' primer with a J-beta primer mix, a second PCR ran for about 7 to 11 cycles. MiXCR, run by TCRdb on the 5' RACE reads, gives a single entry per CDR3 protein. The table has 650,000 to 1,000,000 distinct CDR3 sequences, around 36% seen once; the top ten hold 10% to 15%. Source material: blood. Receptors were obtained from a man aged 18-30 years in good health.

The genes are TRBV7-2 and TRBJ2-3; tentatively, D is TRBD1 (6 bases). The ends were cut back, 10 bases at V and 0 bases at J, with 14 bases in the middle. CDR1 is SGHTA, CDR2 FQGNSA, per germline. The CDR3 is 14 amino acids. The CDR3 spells CANRRDTSTDTQYF. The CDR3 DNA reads TGTGCCAACCGCCGGGACACAAGCACAGATACGCAGTATTTT.

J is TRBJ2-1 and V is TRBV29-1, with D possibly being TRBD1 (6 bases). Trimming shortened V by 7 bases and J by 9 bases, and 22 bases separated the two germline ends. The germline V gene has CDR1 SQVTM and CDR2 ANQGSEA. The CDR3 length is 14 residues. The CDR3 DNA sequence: TGCAGCGCCCCGTTGGGGGCGGTTTATGGTGAGCAGTTCTTC. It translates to CSAPLGAVYGEQFF.

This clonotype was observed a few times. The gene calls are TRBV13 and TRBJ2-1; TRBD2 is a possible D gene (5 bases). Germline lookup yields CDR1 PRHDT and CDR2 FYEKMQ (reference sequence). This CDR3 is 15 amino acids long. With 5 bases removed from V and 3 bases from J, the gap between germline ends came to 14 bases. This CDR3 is CASSPRERDYNEQFF. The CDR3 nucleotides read TGTGCCAGCAGCCCCCGTGAGAGGGACTACAATGAGCAGTTCTTC.

The DNA of the CDR3 is TGTGCCAGCAGCACCGCAGGGGGCCAAGAGACCCAGTACTTC. The encoded protein is CASSTAGGQETQYF. The rearrangement links TRBV9 to TRBJ2-5; 7 bases fit TRBD1. This CDR3 comprises 14 residues. CDR1 SGDLS and CDR2 YYNGEE come from the germline V gene. Trimming at V came to 4 bases and at J to 1 base, leaving 4 bases not matched to a gene.

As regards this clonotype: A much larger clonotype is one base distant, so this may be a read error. The CDR3 reads CASSIRSRGCTF. CDR3 nucleotides: TGTGCCAGCAGCATCCGCAGCCGGGGCTGCACCTTC. The V gene is TRBV7-2, the J gene TRBJ1-2, with D possibly TRBD1 on 5 matching bases. From germline, CDR1 is SGHTA and CDR2 FQGNSA. The CDR3 covers 12 residues. The full variable domain, with the rest looked up from reference TRBV7-2 and TRBJ1-2, is GAGVSQSPSNKVTEKGKDVELRCDPISGHTALYWYRQSLGQGLEFLIYFQGNSAPDKSGLPSDRFSAERTGGSVSTLTIQRTQQEDSAVYLCASSIRSRGCTFGSGTRLTVV.

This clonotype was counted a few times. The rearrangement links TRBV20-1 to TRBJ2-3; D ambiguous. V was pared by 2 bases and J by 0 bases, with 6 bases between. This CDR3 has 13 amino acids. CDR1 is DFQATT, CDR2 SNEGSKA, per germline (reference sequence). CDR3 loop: CSARFRSTDTQYF. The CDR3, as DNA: TGCAGTGCTAGATTCCGGAGCACAGATACGCAGTATTTT.

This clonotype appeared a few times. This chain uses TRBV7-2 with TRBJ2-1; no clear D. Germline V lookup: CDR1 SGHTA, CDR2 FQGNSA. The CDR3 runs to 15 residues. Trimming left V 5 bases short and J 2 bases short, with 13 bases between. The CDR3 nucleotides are TGTGCCAGCAGCCCTTTTACTGTCCCCTACAATGAGCAGTTCTTC. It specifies CASSPFTVPYNEQFF.

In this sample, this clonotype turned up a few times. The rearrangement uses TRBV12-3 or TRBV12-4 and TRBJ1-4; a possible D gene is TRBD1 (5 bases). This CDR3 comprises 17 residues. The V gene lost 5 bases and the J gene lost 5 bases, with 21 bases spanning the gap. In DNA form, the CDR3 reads TGTGCCAGCAGTCCGACGAAACCCCCGGGACCGAATGAAAAACTGTTTTTT. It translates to CASSPTKPPGPNEKLFF.

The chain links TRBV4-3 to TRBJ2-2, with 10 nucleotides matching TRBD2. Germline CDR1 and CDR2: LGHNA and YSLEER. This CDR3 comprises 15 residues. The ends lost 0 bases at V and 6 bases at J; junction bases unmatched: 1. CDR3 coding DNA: TGCGCCAGCAGCCAAGACGGACTAGCGGCCGGGGAGCTGTTTTTT. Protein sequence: CASSQDGLAAGELFF.

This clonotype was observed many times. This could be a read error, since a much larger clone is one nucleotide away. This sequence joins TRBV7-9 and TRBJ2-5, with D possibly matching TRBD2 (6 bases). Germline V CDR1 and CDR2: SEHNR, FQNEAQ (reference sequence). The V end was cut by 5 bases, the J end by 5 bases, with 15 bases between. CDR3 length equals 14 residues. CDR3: CASSALGLIETQYF. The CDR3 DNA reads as TGTGCCAGCAGCGCGCTCGGACTAATCGAGACCCAGTACTTC.

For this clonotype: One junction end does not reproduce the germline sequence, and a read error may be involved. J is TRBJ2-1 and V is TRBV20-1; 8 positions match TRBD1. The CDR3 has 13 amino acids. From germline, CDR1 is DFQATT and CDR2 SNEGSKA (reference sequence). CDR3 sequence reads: CSAIGQGNKEQFF. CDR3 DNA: TGCAGTGCTATAGGACAGGGCAACAAGGAGCAGTTCTTC.

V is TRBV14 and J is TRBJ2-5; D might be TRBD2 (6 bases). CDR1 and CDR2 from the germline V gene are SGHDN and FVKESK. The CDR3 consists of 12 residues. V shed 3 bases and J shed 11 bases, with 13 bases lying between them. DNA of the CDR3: TGTGCCAGCAGCCACCGGGGGAATGAGCAGTACTTC. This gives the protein CASSHRGNEQYF.

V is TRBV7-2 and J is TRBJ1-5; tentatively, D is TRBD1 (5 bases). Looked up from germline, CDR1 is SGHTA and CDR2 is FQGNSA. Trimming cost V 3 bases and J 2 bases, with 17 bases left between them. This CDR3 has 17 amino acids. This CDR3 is CASSLYDSSHRNQPQHF. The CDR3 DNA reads TGTGCCAGCAGCTTGTATGACAGCTCACACCGCAATCAGCCCCAGCATTTT.

In DNA form, the CDR3 reads TGCAGTGCTAGAGAACTAGCGGGGGAGACCTACAATGAGCAGTTCTTC. This gives the protein CSARELAGETYNEQFF. The genes are TRBV20-1 and TRBJ2-1; 11 bases align to TRBD2. The V gene end was trimmed by 0 bases and the J gene end by 2 bases; junction bases not matched to a gene: 3. The CDR3 spans 16 residues. The germline V gene encodes CDR1 DFQATT and CDR2 SNEGSKA (reference sequence).

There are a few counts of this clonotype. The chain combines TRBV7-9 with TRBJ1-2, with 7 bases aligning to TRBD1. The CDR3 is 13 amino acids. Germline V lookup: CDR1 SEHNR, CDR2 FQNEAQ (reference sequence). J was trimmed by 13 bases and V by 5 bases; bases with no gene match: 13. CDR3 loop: CASSGGQVDPSTF. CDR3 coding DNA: TGTGCCAGCAGCGGCGGACAGGTAGACCCTTCCACCTTC.

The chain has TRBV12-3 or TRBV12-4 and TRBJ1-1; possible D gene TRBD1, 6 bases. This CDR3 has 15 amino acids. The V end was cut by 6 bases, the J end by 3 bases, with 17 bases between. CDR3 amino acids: CASSPIGGRDTEAFF. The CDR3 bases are TGTGCCAGCAGCCCCATAGGGGGGCGGGACACTGAAGCTTTCTTT.

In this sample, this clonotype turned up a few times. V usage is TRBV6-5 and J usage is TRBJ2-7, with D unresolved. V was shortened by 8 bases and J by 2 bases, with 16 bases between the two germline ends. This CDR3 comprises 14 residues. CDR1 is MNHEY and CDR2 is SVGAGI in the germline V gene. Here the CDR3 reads CASRSPFTTYEQYF. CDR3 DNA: TGTGCCAGCCGATCACCCTTCACTACCTACGAGCAGTACTTC.

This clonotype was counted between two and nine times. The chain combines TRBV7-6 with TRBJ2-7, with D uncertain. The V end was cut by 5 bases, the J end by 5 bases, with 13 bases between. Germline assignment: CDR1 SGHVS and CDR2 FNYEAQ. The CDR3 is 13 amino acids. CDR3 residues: CASSPRGKDEQYF. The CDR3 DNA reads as TGTGCCAGCAGCCCCCGCGGCAAGGACGAGCAGTACTTC. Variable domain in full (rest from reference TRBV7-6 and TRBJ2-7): GAGVSQSPRYKVTKRGQDVALRCDPISGHVSLYWYRQALGQGPEFLTYFNYEAQQDKSGLPNDRFSAERPEGSISTLTIQRTEQRDSAMYRCASSPRGKDEQYFGPGTRLTVT.

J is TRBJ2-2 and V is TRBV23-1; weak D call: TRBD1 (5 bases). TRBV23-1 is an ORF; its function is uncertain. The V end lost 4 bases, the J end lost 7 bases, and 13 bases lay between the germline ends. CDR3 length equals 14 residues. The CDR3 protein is CASSPPVDSGELFF. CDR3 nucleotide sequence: TGCGCCAGCAGTCCTCCTGTTGACAGCGGGGAGCTGTTTTTT.

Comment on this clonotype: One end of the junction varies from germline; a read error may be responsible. The CDR3 is CASSQRIGGTDAQYF. CDR3 DNA sequence: TGCGCCAGCAGCCAGCGGATAGGGGGCACAGATGCGCAGTATTTT. The J gene is TRBJ2-3, the V gene TRBV4-1, with 7 bases matching TRBD1. The V gene's germline CDR1 is MGHRA and CDR2 YSYEKL. The CDR3 consists of 15 residues.

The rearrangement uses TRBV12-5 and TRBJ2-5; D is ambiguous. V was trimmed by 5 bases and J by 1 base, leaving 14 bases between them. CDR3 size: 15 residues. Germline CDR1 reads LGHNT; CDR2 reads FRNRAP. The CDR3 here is CASGPDVGVQETQYF. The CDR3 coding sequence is TGTGCTAGTGGTCCAGATGTGGGTGTCCAAGAGACCCAGTACTTC.

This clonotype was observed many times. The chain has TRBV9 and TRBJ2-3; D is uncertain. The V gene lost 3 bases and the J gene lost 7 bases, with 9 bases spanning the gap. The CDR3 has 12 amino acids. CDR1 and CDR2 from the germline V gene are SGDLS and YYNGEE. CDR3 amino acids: CASSGQSNTQYF. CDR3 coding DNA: TGTGCCAGCAGCGGGCAGTCAAATACGCAGTATTTT.

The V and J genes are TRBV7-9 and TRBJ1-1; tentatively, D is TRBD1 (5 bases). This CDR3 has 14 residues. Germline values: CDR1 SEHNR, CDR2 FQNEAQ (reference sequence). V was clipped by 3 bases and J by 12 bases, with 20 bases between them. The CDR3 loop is CASSFGAGVELPFF. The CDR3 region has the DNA TGTGCCAGCAGCTTTGGGGCGGGGGTGGAGTTACCTTTCTTT.

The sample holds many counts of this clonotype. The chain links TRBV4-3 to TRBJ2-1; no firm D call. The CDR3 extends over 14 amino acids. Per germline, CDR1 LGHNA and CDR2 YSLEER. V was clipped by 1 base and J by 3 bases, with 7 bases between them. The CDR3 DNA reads TGCGCCAGCAGCCAAGTAACCAGCTACAATGAGCAGTTCTTC. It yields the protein CASSQVTSYNEQFF.

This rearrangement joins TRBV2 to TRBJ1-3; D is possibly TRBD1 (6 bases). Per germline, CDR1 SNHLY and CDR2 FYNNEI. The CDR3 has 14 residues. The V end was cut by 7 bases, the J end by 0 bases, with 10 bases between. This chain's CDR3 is CASKGGSSGNTIYF. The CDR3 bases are TGTGCCAGCAAGGGGGGCAGCTCTGGAAACACCATATATTTT.

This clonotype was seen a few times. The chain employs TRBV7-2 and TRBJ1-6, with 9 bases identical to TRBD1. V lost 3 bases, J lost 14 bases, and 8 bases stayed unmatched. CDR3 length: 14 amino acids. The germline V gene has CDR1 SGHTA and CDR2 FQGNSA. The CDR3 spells CASSLDRGPRALHF. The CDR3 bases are TGTGCCAGCAGCTTGGACAGGGGACCTCGGGCCCTCCACTTT.